Presented here are 21 T cell receptor beta chains from one specimen sequenced in a study of tumor-infiltrating lymphocytes in primary liver carcinoma (dated by TCRdb to 2017 to 2019). TCRdb records Illumina HiSeq 2500 as the sequencer. Starting from approximately 500 ng total RNA, TCRbeta-specific cDNA was produced by reverse transcription with a constant-region primer and ProtoScript II reverse transcriptase. TCRbeta libraries were built with three nested multiplex PCR rounds, a slightly modified ARM-PCR procedure. Each of the first two PCR rounds ran for approximately 10 cycles using multiplex TRBV1-TRBV30 forward primers together with a Cbeta reverse primer. TCRdb trimmed public reads at Q25 via fastp, called clones via MiXCR and kept in-frame beta chains. One record per CDR3 amino acid sequence lists the most common genes and DNA. Here the sample has about 300,000 distinct CDR3 sequences; 60% to 80% occur a single time. The leading ten clones occupy 9% of the sample.

RNA from unsorted whole blood was extracted with TRIzol reagent, and germline DNA was obtained with the DNeasy Blood & Tissue kit. What was sequenced was peripheral blood. The receptors originated from a man between 40 and 49 years old with primary liver carcinoma and hepatitis B virus infection.

With regard to this clonotype: It may be a read error: a sequence one base away is much more abundant. The rearrangement joins TRBV6-1 to TRBJ2-1, with D perhaps TRBD1 (5 bases). This CDR3 spans 15 amino acids. Germline V gene data show CDR1 as MNHNS and CDR2 as SASEGT. CDR3 in amino acids: CTSIKGGAGYNEQFF. The CDR3 bases are TGTACCAGCATTAAAGGTGGGGCAGGTTACAATGAGCAGTTCTTC.

On this clonotype: A much larger clone is a single base away; this may be a read error. The gene calls are TRBV6-2 or TRBV6-3 and TRBJ2-7; 11 nucleotides align to TRBD1. V gave up 4 bases and J gave up 8 bases; unmatched junction bases: 10. The germline gives CDR1 MNHEY, CDR2 SVGEGT. The CDR3 contains 15 residues. Written as DNA, the CDR3 is TGTGCCAGCAGTTCACCCGGGACAGGGGGGTACAAGCAGTACTTC. It codes for CASSSPGTGGYKQYF.

This clonotype was counted at least ten times. The chain uses TRBV11-1 and TRBJ2-7, with D uncertain. V was cut by 2 bases and J by 1 base, with 6 bases left in between. Germline V gene sequence: CDR1 SGHAT, CDR2 FQDESV (reference sequence). CDR3 length: 13 residues. CDR3 sequence reads: CASSLQGSYEQYF. CDR3 coding DNA: TGTGCCAGCAGCTTACAAGGGTCCTACGAGCAGTACTTC.

Comments on this clonotype: A much larger clone is a single base away; this may be a read error. This rearrangement joins TRBV4-3 to TRBJ1-2; D gene ambiguous. Germline V gene data show CDR1 as LGHNA and CDR2 as YSLEER. CDR3 length: 15 residues. CDR3: CASGQAWGGNYGYTF. The CDR3 DNA is TGCGCCAGCGGCCAAGCCTGGGGAGGAAACTATGGCTACACCTTC.

This clonotype was seen at least ten times. The CDR3 DNA follows: TGTGCCAGCACCAAAGATGCTGTCGGGACAGCCGGCCAGGTTGACACCATATATTTT. Residues: CASTKDAVGTAGQVDTIYF. The chain links TRBV4-2 to TRBJ1-3; TRBD1 matches at 7 bases. CDR1 is LGHNA, CDR2 YNFKEQ, per germline. V was pared by 7 bases and J by 8 bases, with 26 bases of the junction left unmatched. CDR3 size: 19 residues.

About this clonotype itself: At one of its ends the junction is not consistent with the germline gene, which may arise from a read error. The chain carries TRBV30 and TRBJ2-4; D is uncertain. The CDR3 is made up of 14 amino acids. Germline V gene lookup returns CDR1 GTSNPN and CDR2 SVGIG (reference sequence). CDR3 nucleotides: TGTACCTGGAGCCCCGGCGGCGGCAGAGACATTCAGTACTTC. This codes for CTWSPGGGRDIQYF.

On this clonotype: A much bigger clone sits one base away, suggesting this may be a read error. The chain recombines TRBV6-2 or TRBV6-3 with TRBJ2-7, with D possibly TRBD2 on 6 matching bases. The CDR3 covers 14 residues. The germline V gene encodes CDR1 MNHEY and CDR2 SVGEGT. Here the CDR3 DNA reads TGTACCACCTCGAAAGCGGGTGGGCCCTACGAGCAGTACTTC. Protein sequence: CTTSKAGGPYEQYF.

Note on this clonotype: Because the CDR3 is missing its conserved closing phenylalanine or tryptophan, this is likely a read error. The CDR3 coding sequence is TGTGCCAGCAGCCTGGACAGGGGGCTAGCCGGGGAGCTGTTTTCT. Its protein product is CASSLDRGLAGELFS. The V gene is TRBV11-3, the J gene TRBJ2-2; TRBD1 agrees at 11 bases. Germline lookup yields CDR1 SGHNT and CDR2 YENEEA. Unmatched junction bases numbered 5, after V lost 5 bases and J lost 6 bases. The CDR3 loop spans 15 amino acids.

This clonotype came up many times. DNA for the CDR3: TGTGCCAGCAGTGAGATGGTGCAAAACATTCAGTACTTC. Translating it yields CASSEMVQNIQYF. This chain uses TRBV6-1 with TRBJ2-4; no clear D gene. Germline loops: CDR1 MNHNS, CDR2 SASEGT. V lost 3 bases and J lost 5, with 8 bases in between. The CDR3 is 13 amino acids.

In the case of this clonotype: The conserved phenylalanine or tryptophan normally closing the CDR3 is absent here, so this likely arose from a read error. The V and J genes are TRBV5-4 and TRBJ2-3; TRBD2 aligns across 11 bases. Looked up from germline, CDR1 is SGHNT and CDR2 is YYREEE (reference sequence). CDR3 length: 15 amino acids. The ends lost 3 bases at V and 1 base at J; junction bases unmatched: 1. The CDR3 reads CASSSGLAGTDTQYY. CDR3 nucleotides: TGTGCCAGCAGCTCGGGACTAGCGGGCACAGATACGCAGTATTAT.

About this clonotype itself: Because the CDR3 is missing its conserved closing phenylalanine or tryptophan, this is likely a read error. This chain joins TRBV11-1 and TRBJ2-6; D is uncertain. The CDR3 length is 14 residues. Germline assignment: CDR1 SGHAT and CDR2 FQDESV (reference sequence). CDR3 in DNA: TGTGCCAGCACCCCGGGTGCTGGGACCAACGTCCTGACTCTC. It codes for CASTPGAGTNVLTL.

As concerns this clonotype: In this CDR3 the conserved last residue, phenylalanine or tryptophan, is missing, so a read error is likely. The gene calls are TRBV10-3 and TRBJ2-2; 11 bases are shared with TRBD2. The CDR3 sequence is 19 residues long. The germline gives CDR1 ENHRY, CDR2 SYGVKD. This CDR3 is CPISGSAGRLAGYTGELFL. The CDR3 bases are TGTCCCATCAGTGGGTCGGCGGGAAGACTAGCGGGATACACCGGGGAGCTGTTTCTT.

Details on this clonotype: Given a much more abundant clone one base away, this may be a read error. It is likely a read error, because the conserved phenylalanine at the end of the CDR3 is missing. The rearrangement links TRBV5-5 to TRBJ2-1; perhaps TRBD2 as D (5 bases). V shed 3 bases and J shed 7 bases, with 11 bases lying between them. CDR3 size: 13 residues. Germline V gene data show CDR1 as SGHKS and CDR2 as YYEKEE (reference sequence). The chain's CDR3 is CASSSGLFNEQFL. The CDR3 coding sequence is TGTGCCAGCAGCTCAGGACTGTTTAATGAGCAGTTCCTC.

This clonotype has only one observation. This clone may be a read error of a much larger clone one base away. V usage is TRBV4-1 and J usage is TRBJ2-7; 8 bases fit TRBD1. Per germline, CDR1 MGHRA and CDR2 YSYEKL. The CDR3 is 15 residues long. The CDR3 DNA is TGCGCCAGCAACCAAGAGGCGACAGGGGCCTACGAGCAGTACTTC. The encoded protein is CASNQEATGAYEQYF.

This clonotype was counted many times. The chain uses TRBV10-3 and TRBJ2-7; 10 bases fit TRBD2. CDR1 is ENHRY, CDR2 SYGVKD, per germline. The CDR3 consists of 18 residues. The J segment lost 1 base and the V segment lost 0 bases, leaving 9 bases of the junction unmatched. The CDR3, as DNA: TGTGCCATCAGTGAGTCGCTCGGGCTAGCGGGAGCGTCCTACGAGCAGTACTTC. Translation gives CAISESLGLAGASYEQYF.

The V gene is TRBV30, the J gene TRBJ1-6; 7 bases match TRBD1. The CDR3 runs to 18 residues. Germline V gene data show CDR1 as GTSNPN and CDR2 as SVGIG (reference sequence). After removal of 5 bases from V and 0 bases from J, the junction contained 13 bases not matched to a gene. The CDR3 coding sequence is TGTGCCTGGGGGCGAGGGGGCATGAGGAGCTCCTATAATTCACCCCTCCACTTT. Protein sequence: CAWGRGGMRSSYNSPLHF.

As regards this clonotype: A much bigger clone sits one base away, suggesting this may be a read error. The chain couples TRBV12-3 or TRBV12-4 to TRBJ1-5, with D unresolved. With 6 bases removed from V and 7 bases from J, the gap between germline ends came to 19 bases. The CDR3 length is 15 residues. This chain's CDR3 is CASRTKGGEEQPQHF. The CDR3 bases are TGTGCCAGCAGAACCAAGGGAGGCGAAGAACAGCCCCAGCATTTT.

The chain uses TRBV9 and TRBJ1-1; 7 nucleotides line up with TRBD1. The J segment lost 6 bases and the V segment lost 0 bases, leaving 8 bases of the junction unmatched. The CDR3 extends over 15 amino acids. In germline, CDR1 is SGDLS, CDR2 YYNGEE. The CDR3 nucleotides are TGTGCCAGCAGCGTAGCGCCGGACAGGAGGGCTGAAGCTTTCTTT. Translating it yields CASSVAPDRRAEAFF.

A remark on this clonotype: This may come from a read error, since a much larger clone is one base off. The chain uses TRBV6-2 or TRBV6-3 and TRBJ2-1, with a possible D match to TRBD1 (6 bases). The germline CDR1 and CDR2 sequences are MNHEY and SVGEGT. The CDR3 length is 16 residues. This CDR3 reads CASSPGTQPLYNEQLF. In DNA form, the CDR3 reads TGTGCCAGCAGTCCGGGGACACAACCTCTCTACAATGAGCAGCTCTTC.

In the case of this clonotype: Germline and junction disagree at one end, which may indicate a read error. CDR3 sequence (DNA): TGTGCGAGCAGCCCGATTGGCAATGAAGCTTTCTTT. It translates to CASSPIGNEAFF. The rearrangement uses TRBV12-3 or TRBV12-4 and TRBJ1-1, with D unresolved. This CDR3 is built from 12 residues.

This clonotype was detected a few times. This chain uses TRBV12-3 or TRBV12-4 with TRBJ2-3, with 12 positions matching TRBD2. The CDR3 totals 17 residues. The V gene end was trimmed by 6 bases and the J gene end by 5 bases; junction bases not matched to a gene: 12. CDR3 sequence reads: CASSRSLAGGPIDTQYF. The CDR3 region has the DNA TGTGCCAGCAGCCGATCCCTAGCGGGAGGGCCTATAGATACGCAGTATTTT.